Listed below are T cell receptor beta chains from one sample, sequenced in a study of T-cell memory formation after mild COVID-19. TCRdb re-analysed the 5' RACE reads in MiXCR, keeping a single row per CDR3 protein. The sample holds roughly 320,000 distinct CDR3 sequences, around 27% seen once. The sample taken for sequencing was PBMCs or a T cell subset sorted from them (not recorded which). The receptor source for this set is an adult woman who had mild COVID-19 (a few samples of this study predate the infection). Cell type and time point are not known. The CDR3 runs from the conserved cysteine through the conserved F or W. Each record gives: CDR3 DNA, CDR3 protein, V gene, D gene, J gene, clone size. D genes are given only for firm matches. Size values are once, few and many counts, or a class for expanded clones, and some rows have none.

TGTGCCAGAAGCTTGGCGACGGGCGGGGGGTGCGAAGAGACCCAGTACTTC,CARSLATGGGCEETQYF,TRBV5-3,TRBD2,TRBJ2-5,once
TGTGCCAGCAGCCCGCATCGGGACAACGTCTGGGGCTACACCTTC,CASSPHRDNVWGYTF,TRBV3-1,-,TRBJ1-2,-
TGTGCCAGCAGTTACTCGATAACAGGACCTAACTATGGCTACACCTTC,CASSYSITGPNYGYTF,TRBV6-5,-,TRBJ1-2,-
TGCAGTGCATGGACGTCTGGCTACACCTTC,CSAWTSGYTF,TRBV20-1,-,TRBJ1-2,few
TGCGCCAGCAGCCCGGGAGCAGGAACCCAAGAGACCCAGTACTTC,CASSPGAGTQETQYF,TRBV5-1,-,TRBJ2-5,-
TGTGCCAGCAGTAAGACGGGACTAGTTAGCAATGAGCAGTTCTTC,CASSKTGLVSNEQFF,TRBV6-2/TRBV6-3,TRBD2,TRBJ2-1,-
TGTGCCAGCAGTTTAGGGGACGACGCTTTCTTT,CASSLGDDAFF,TRBV12-3/TRBV12-4,-,TRBJ1-1,few
TGTGCCAGCAGCTTAGGAACAGGGGCGCCGGGGACCCAGTACTTC,CASSLGTGAPGTQYF,TRBV7-2,TRBD1,TRBJ2-5,few
TGTGCCAGCAGCCGGCCGGACTCCGCGACTCTCCAAGAGACCCAGTACTTC,CASSRPDSATLQETQYF,TRBV7-9,-,TRBJ2-5,few
TGTGCCAGCAGTTACGGGCCTCTTAACACTGAAGCTTTCTTT,CASSYGPLNTEAFF,TRBV6-2/TRBV6-3,-,TRBJ1-1,-
TGTGCCACCAGTAGCGGAGCGGGGTCGGCGGAGACCCAGTACTTC,CATSSGAGSAETQYF,TRBV15,TRBD2,TRBJ2-5,few
TGTGCCATCAGGGACAGTGAACGTTCCTACGAGCAGTACTTC,CAIRDSERSYEQYF,TRBV10-3,-,TRBJ2-7,-
TGTGCCATCAGTGAACGCGGACAGGGGTTCACCTACGAGCAGTACTTC,CAISERGQGFTYEQYF,TRBV10-3,TRBD1,TRBJ2-7,few
TGTGCCAGCAGCCTAAACGGACGGAGTGAGCAGTTCTTC,CASSLNGRSEQFF,TRBV7-3,-,TRBJ2-1,many
TGTGCCAGCAGTTACGACAGGGACTATGGCTACACCTTC,CASSYDRDYGYTF,TRBV12-3/TRBV12-4,TRBD1,TRBJ1-2,-
TGCGCCAGCAGCCAAAGGGTCCGGCGGGTCCCTGCCGGGGAGCTGTTTTTT,CASSQRVRRVPAGELFF,TRBV4-3,-,TRBJ2-2,few
TGTGCCAGCTCACCTTCCAGGGGGCAAACGTACACTGAAGCTTTCTTT,CASSPSRGQTYTEAFF,TRBV18,TRBD1,TRBJ1-1,-
TGTGCCACCAGCAGAGGTAGGGTGGATGAGCAGTTCTTC,CATSRGRVDEQFF,TRBV15,-,TRBJ2-1,few
TGTGCCAGCAGCTTAACTCGGACAGGGCGGGCCTATGGCTACACCTTC,CASSLTRTGRAYGYTF,TRBV12-3/TRBV12-4,TRBD1,TRBJ1-2,few